This T cell receptor beta chain comes out of a study of spatial heterogeneity in lung cancer. The CDR3 covers 14 residues. Germline V CDR1 and CDR2: SGHAT, FQNNGV. V was trimmed by 2 bases and J by 2 bases, leaving 9 bases between them. Time point in this sample: sample taken at primary tumor resection. This clonotype was seen many times. TCRdb called the 5' RACE reads again in MiXCR, with one record for every CDR3 protein. The data hold some 44,000 distinct CDR3 sequences, with approximately 13% observed a single time. The material sequenced was PBMCs, taken at surgery. The chain is built from TRBV11-2 and TRBJ2-5, with a weak D call TRBD1 (5 bases). This sequence originates from a male donor with early-stage non-small cell lung cancer. CDR3 protein: CASSLTRGQETQYF. For the CDR3, the DNA is TGTGCCAGCAGCTTAACAAGGGGACAAGAGACCCAGTACTTC.